Listed below are T cell receptor beta chains from one sample, sequenced in a study of graft-versus-host responses after intestinal transplantation. Their cognate antigens are unknown. Using immunoSEQ multiplex PCR, the repertoire was profiled, and TCRdb retains in-frame clones only, with some absent. The sample records roughly 130,000 clones, over 90% being singletons. Sequences were derived from unstimulated CD4+ T cells sorted from spleen or lymph node cells, sampled before intestinal transplant. The receptors shown here come from a human donor who received an intestinal transplant. CDR3s include the opening cysteine and the closing phenylalanine or tryptophan. Fields, in order: clone size, J gene, V gene, D gene, CDR3 DNA, CDR3 protein. D genes are given only for firm matches. The size of a clone is reported for some rows only, either as once, few or many, or as a class for expanded clones.

abundance: NA; j_gene: TRBJ1-1; v_gene: TRBV5-4; d_gene: NA; CDR3nt: TGTGCCAGCAGCTGGGGACAATATGCCAAGGACACTGAAGCTTTCTTT; CDR3aa: CASSWGQYAKDTEAFF
abundance: NA; j_gene: TRBJ1-1; v_gene: TRBV11-2; d_gene: TRBD1; CDR3nt: TGTGCCAGCACCGACTGGGACAGTGAAGCTTTCTTT; CDR3aa: CASTDWDSEAFF
abundance: few; j_gene: TRBJ2-2; v_gene: TRBV5-1; d_gene: NA; CDR3nt: TGCGCCAGCAGGGACAGCCCGAACACCGGGGAGCTGTTTTTT; CDR3aa: CASRDSPNTGELFF
abundance: once; j_gene: TRBJ2-1; v_gene: TRBV13; d_gene: NA; CDR3nt: TGTGCCAGCAGCCTGTCGGACTATTCCTCCTACAATGAGCAGTTCTTC; CDR3aa: CASSLSDYSSYNEQFF
abundance: NA; j_gene: TRBJ1-3; v_gene: TRBV30; d_gene: NA; CDR3nt: TGTGCCTGGAGTGCGGACTTGAGAAACACCATATATTTT; CDR3aa: CAWSADLRNTIYF
abundance: NA; j_gene: TRBJ2-3; v_gene: TRBV15; d_gene: NA; CDR3nt: TGTGCCACCAGCAGAGACAGAGCTACAGATACGCAGTATTTT; CDR3aa: CATSRDRATDTQYF
abundance: NA; j_gene: TRBJ2-7; v_gene: TRBV28; d_gene: NA; CDR3nt: TGTGCCAGCAGTACATGGGGGTTACGCTCCTACGAGCAGTACTTC; CDR3aa: CASSTWGLRSYEQYF
abundance: NA; j_gene: TRBJ1-3; v_gene: TRBV5-1; d_gene: TRBD1; CDR3nt: TGCGCCAGCAGCTTAGAGGGACAGGGGGCTGGAAACACCATATATTTT; CDR3aa: CASSLEGQGAGNTIYF
abundance: NA; j_gene: TRBJ1-5; v_gene: TRBV4-2; d_gene: TRBD1; CDR3nt: TGTGCCAGCAGCCATGACCGGGACAGGGAGGATCAGCCCCAGCATTTT; CDR3aa: CASSHDRDREDQPQHF
abundance: NA; j_gene: TRBJ2-7; v_gene: TRBV5-1; d_gene: TRBD2; CDR3nt: TGCGCCAGCAGCTCCGGGGGACTAGCGGGAGAGGGGGATCAGTACTTC; CDR3aa: CASSSGGLAGEGDQYF
abundance: once; j_gene: TRBJ2-3; v_gene: TRBV30; d_gene: NA; CDR3nt: TGTGCCTGGAGTCAAAAGGGTGCCGCAGATACGCAGTATTTT; CDR3aa: CAWSQKGAADTQYF
abundance: NA; j_gene: TRBJ2-1; v_gene: TRBV4-1; d_gene: TRBD2; CDR3nt: TGCGCCAGCAGCCAAGCCGTTCATCCTAGCGGGAGCAATGAGCAGTTCTTC; CDR3aa: CASSQAVHPSGSNEQFF
abundance: NA; j_gene: TRBJ1-5; v_gene: TRBV18; d_gene: NA; CDR3nt: TGTGCCAGCTCACCACTACCTGGGGGCAATCAGCCCCAGCATTTT; CDR3aa: CASSPLPGGNQPQHF
abundance: NA; j_gene: TRBJ2-7; v_gene: TRBV19; d_gene: TRBD1; CDR3nt: TGTGCCAGTAGTATGATGGGAACAGGGGGGTTGTACGAGCAGTACTTC; CDR3aa: CASSMMGTGGLYEQYF
abundance: NA; j_gene: TRBJ2-3; v_gene: TRBV7-6; d_gene: NA; CDR3nt: TGTGCCAGCAGCTTGGAGGGTGCAGATACGCAGTATTTT; CDR3aa: CASSLEGADTQYF
abundance: NA; j_gene: TRBJ2-3; v_gene: TRBV9; d_gene: TRBD1; CDR3nt: TGTGCCAGCAGCGTAGGACAGGGGGCAGATACGCAGTATTTT; CDR3aa: CASSVGQGADTQYF
abundance: NA; j_gene: TRBJ2-1; v_gene: TRBV10-3; d_gene: TRBD2; CDR3nt: TGTGCCATCAGTGAGCCGGGAGCGGGGAATGAGCAGTTCTTC; CDR3aa: CAISEPGAGNEQFF